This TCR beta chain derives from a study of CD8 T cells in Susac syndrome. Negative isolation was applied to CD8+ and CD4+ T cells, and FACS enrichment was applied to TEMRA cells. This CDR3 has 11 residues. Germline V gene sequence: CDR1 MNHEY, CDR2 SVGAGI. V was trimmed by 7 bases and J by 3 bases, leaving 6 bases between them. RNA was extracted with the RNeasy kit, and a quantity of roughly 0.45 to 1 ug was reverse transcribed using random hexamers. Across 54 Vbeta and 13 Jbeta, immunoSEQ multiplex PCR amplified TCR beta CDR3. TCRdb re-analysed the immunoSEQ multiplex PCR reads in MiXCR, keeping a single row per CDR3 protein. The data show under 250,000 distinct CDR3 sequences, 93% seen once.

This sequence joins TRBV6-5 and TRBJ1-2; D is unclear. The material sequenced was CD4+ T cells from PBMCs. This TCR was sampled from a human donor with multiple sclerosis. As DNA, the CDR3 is TGTGCCAGCAAGAGGGACTATGGCTACACCTTC. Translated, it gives CASKRDYGYTF.